This T cell receptor beta chain was recovered during a study of T cells in Graves' hyperthyroidism and ophthalmopathy. It was RNA transcripts that yielded the amplified TCR beta CDR3 regions. Carried out on the TCR CDR3, a first-round RT-PCR used the HTBI primer set. Each CDR3 protein is one row after TCRdb ran MiXCR on the multiplex PCR reads. The sample shows 650,000 to 850,000 distinct CDR3 sequences, around 20% of them seen only once. PBMCs were sourced from more than 9 ml fresh peripheral blood. Germline CDR1 and CDR2: SGHDT and YYEEEE. V trimming: 5 bases; J trimming: 0 bases; junction bases outside the gene matches: 8. This CDR3 is 17 amino acids long.

The rearrangement uses TRBV5-6 and TRBJ1-5, with TRBD1 matching 10 bases. This TCR came from a woman in her forties or fifties with Graves' hyperthyroidism that later progressed to Graves' ophthalmopathy. Material: blood. The CDR3 spells CASSRDRGLHSNQPQHF. The CDR3 nucleotides are TGTGCCAGCAGTCGGGACAGGGGATTACATAGCAATCAGCCCCAGCATTTT.